This is a list of T cell receptor beta chains from one sample in a study of shared clonotypes between healthy human individuals. Repertoires were generated with immunoSEQ multiplex PCR, while TCRdb's copy carries only in-frame clones and drops some. The sample consists of about 2.1 million clones, around 93% of them appearing once. Sequenced: naive CD8+ T cells from PBMCs. The receptors were sampled from a man younger than 35 in good health. Some clones in this sample may be carry-over from other donors' samples. The CDR3 runs from the conserved cysteine through the conserved F or W. A D gene is named only where the DNA matches it firmly. Clone size appears in some rows only: once, few, many, or a class for an expanded clone.

CDR3aa	CDR3nt	abundance	v_gene	d_gene	j_gene
CASSIRTSGLDTQYF	TGTGCCAGTAGTATCAGGACTAGTGGCCTTGATACGCAGTATTTT	.	TRBV19	TRBD2	TRBJ2-3
CASSVPGGGEAFF	TGTGCCAGCAGCGTCCCCGGCGGAGGTGAAGCTTTCTTT	.	TRBV9	.	TRBJ1-1
CASSQRLATNLTVSYEQYF	TGTGCCAGCAGCCAACGACTAGCGACCAATCTGACGGTATCTTACGAGCAGTACTTC	once	TRBV5-6	TRBD2	TRBJ2-7
CSVVGGASYEQYF	TGCAGCGTGGTGGGGGGCGCCTCCTACGAGCAGTACTTC	.	TRBV29-1	.	TRBJ2-7
CAWSVGNTGELFF	TGTGCCTGGAGTGTTGGGAACACCGGGGAGCTGTTTTTT	.	TRBV30	.	TRBJ2-2
CASSISRTRGYTF	TGTGCCAGTAGTATTTCCCGGACGCGGGGCTACACCTTC	.	TRBV19	.	TRBJ1-2
CAIKQADSYEQYF	TGTGCCATCAAACAGGCCGATTCCTACGAGCAGTACTTC	.	TRBV10-3	.	TRBJ2-7
CASSLGVAGLAFF	TGTGCCAGCAGCTTGGGCGTTGCCGGGTTAGCTTTCTTT	.	TRBV11-2	.	TRBJ1-1
CASSSAGLAGYNEQFF	TGTGCCAGCAGCTCAGCGGGACTAGCGGGGTACAATGAGCAGTTCTTC	.	TRBV11-2	TRBD2	TRBJ2-1
CASSVGQFTYEQYF	TGTGCCAGCAGCGTGGGCCAATTCACCTACGAGCAGTACTTC	.	TRBV7-2	.	TRBJ2-7
CASSHPPHEQYF	TGTGCCAGCAGCCATCCCCCTCACGAGCAGTACTTC	.	TRBV7-7	.	TRBJ2-7
CASSFQTGNYGYTF	TGTGCCAGCAGCTTTCAGACGGGTAACTATGGCTACACCTTC	.	TRBV13	.	TRBJ1-2
CAIRPQGEVTDTQYF	TGTGCCATCAGACCCCAGGGGGAAGTCACAGATACGCAGTATTTT	.	TRBV10-3	TRBD1	TRBJ2-3
CASSQMTGSGNTIYF	TGTGCCAGCAGCCAGATGACAGGGTCTGGAAACACCATATATTTT	few	TRBV14	TRBD1	TRBJ1-3
CASSPERGNTEAFF	TGTGCCAGCAGCCCCGAGAGGGGGAACACTGAAGCTTTCTTT	.	TRBV9	.	TRBJ1-1
CATLAGTHGNTIYF	TGTGCCACCCTCGCCGGGACGCATGGAAACACCATATATTTT	.	TRBV27	.	TRBJ1-3
CASGLGDPAGELFF	TGTGCTAGTGGTTTGGGGGATCCGGCCGGGGAGCTGTTTTTT	.	TRBV12-5	.	TRBJ2-2
CASSYGTGSYGYTF	TGTGCCAGCAGTTACGGGACAGGGTCCTATGGCTACACCTTC	.	TRBV6-5	TRBD1	TRBJ1-2
CASGQLGGLGETQYF	TGTGCCAGCGGGCAACTGGGGGGACTGGGGGAGACCCAGTACTTC	.	TRBV28	.	TRBJ2-5
CASSLLRGRGDTEAFF	TGTGCCAGCAGTTTATTAAGGGGCCGTGGCGACACTGAAGCTTTCTTT	once	TRBV27	.	TRBJ1-1
CASKYPGRSYNEQFF	TGTGCCAGCAAATATCCCGGACGCTCCTACAATGAGCAGTTCTTC	.	TRBV6-1	.	TRBJ2-1
CASSSRDRGPGTEAFF	TGCGCCAGCAGCTCCCGGGACAGGGGGCCTGGCACTGAAGCTTTCTTT	.	TRBV5-1	TRBD1	TRBJ1-1
CASSLLDGNNEQFF	TGCGCCAGCAGCTTGTTGGACGGAAACAATGAGCAGTTCTTC	.	TRBV5-1	.	TRBJ2-1
CASSPTGADTQYF	TGTGCCAGCAGCCCGACAGGGGCAGATACGCAGTATTTT	.	TRBV28	TRBD1	TRBJ2-3
CASSEGVYGNEQFF	TGTGCCAGCAGTGAAGGTGTCTACGGCAATGAGCAGTTCTTC	.	TRBV2	.	TRBJ2-1
CASSLRDLRNEQYF	TGTGCCAGCAGTTTACGGGACCTCCGGAACGAGCAGTACTTC	.	TRBV27	.	TRBJ2-7
CASSVGGLAGDTQYF	TGTGCCAGCAGCGTAGGGGGACTAGCTGGGGATACGCAGTATTTT	.	TRBV9	TRBD2	TRBJ2-3
CASSTPTGIKPNRSYEQYF	TGTGCCAGCAGCACACCGACAGGAATTAAACCCAACCGCTCCTACGAGCAGTACTTC	.	TRBV21-1	.	TRBJ2-7
CASSPPGTDTQYF	TGTGCCAGCAGCCCCCCTGGCACAGATACGCAGTATTTT	.	TRBV7-9	.	TRBJ2-3
CASSEESSWTAETSEQYF	TGTGCCAGCAGTGAAGAGTCGAGCTGGACAGCGGAGACGTCCGAGCAGTACTTC	.	TRBV6-1	.	TRBJ2-7
CASSGLWGDTEAFF	TGTGCCAGTAGTGGGCTTTGGGGGGACACTGAAGCTTTCTTT	once	TRBV19	.	TRBJ1-1
CASSWGTSGRFGEQYF	TGTGCCAGCAGCTGGGGGACTAGCGGGAGGTTCGGCGAGCAGTACTTC	.	TRBV7-8	TRBD2	TRBJ2-7
CASSFSLAGYGYTF	TGTGCCAGCAGTTTCAGTCTAGCGGGATATGGCTACACCTTC	.	TRBV27	.	TRBJ1-2
CASSPTPGLERGLGGELFF	TGTGCCAGCAGTCCTACCCCGGGGTTGGAAAGGGGGCTTGGCGGGGAGCTGTTTTTT	.	TRBV28	TRBD1	TRBJ2-2
CANRGGVGHEQYF	TGTGCCAACCGGGGTGGCGTTGGCCACGAGCAGTACTTC	.	TRBV19	.	TRBJ2-7
CASSRTSGAASTDTQYF	TGTGCCAGTAGTCGGACTAGCGGGGCCGCCAGCACAGATACGCAGTATTTT	.	TRBV19	TRBD2	TRBJ2-3
CASSEGTSTNATDTQYF	TGTGCCAGCAGTGAGGGGACAAGTACTAACGCCACAGATACGCAGTATTTT	.	TRBV25-1	.	TRBJ2-3
CASSQHPGQRPRGLVQYF	TGCGCCAGCAGCCAACACCCGGGACAAAGGCCCCGAGGATTGGTTCAGTACTTC	.	TRBV4-1	.	TRBJ2-4
CASSLGSHYNEQFF	TGTGCCAGCAGCTTAGGCAGTCACTACAATGAGCAGTTCTTC	.	TRBV7-9	.	TRBJ2-1
CASVGPYNEQFF	TGTGCCAGCGTGGGACCTTACAATGAGCAGTTCTTC	.	TRBV2	.	TRBJ2-1
CASSWVEAASSTDTQYF	TGTGCCAGCAGCTGGGTCGAGGCGGCTTCTAGCACAGATACGCAGTATTTT	.	TRBV7-9	.	TRBJ2-3
CASSLYRTGRNQPQHF	TGTGCCAGCAGCTTGTATCGGACGGGAAGAAATCAGCCCCAGCATTTT	.	TRBV5-8	.	TRBJ1-5
CASSPHQQRPQGNEQFF	TGTGCCAGCAGCCCCCACCAGCAGAGACCACAGGGCAATGAGCAGTTCTTC	.	TRBV7-9	.	TRBJ2-1
CASSFWQNDEQYF	TGTGCCAGCAGCTTTTGGCAGAACGACGAGCAGTACTTC	.	TRBV7-7	.	TRBJ2-7
CASSSATGGLSYEQYF	TGTGCCAGCAGTTCAGCGACAGGGGGCTTGTCCTACGAGCAGTACTTC	.	TRBV27	TRBD1	TRBJ2-7
CASSYANGGQETQYF	TGTGCCAGCAGTTACGCGAACGGGGGCCAAGAGACCCAGTACTTC	once	TRBV6-6	.	TRBJ2-5